This TCR beta chain was observed in a study of OX40 agonist ivuxolimab in advanced cancers. Across the whole study: Past anti-PD-1, anti-PD-L1 or anti-CTLA-4 therapy was accepted, and 30% to 50% had received some. Partial responses were observed in three patients, of whom one had hepatocellular carcinoma and two had cutaneous melanoma. Findings and caveats of the study: The study observed clonal expansion of CD4+ and CD8+ blood T cells by week 6 at 0.1 to 3.0 mg/kg. The antigen specificity of the peripheral T cells (those that were expanded) was not determined.

Repertoires were generated with immunoSEQ multiplex PCR, while TCRdb's copy carries only in-frame clones and drops some. This sample has roughly 40,000 clones, with around 89% found just once. To note about this clone: What it binds is unknown.

The CDR3 length is 13 residues. Trimming removed 8 bases from V and 7 bases from J; junction bases left unmatched: 9. CDR1 MNHNY and CDR2 SVGAGI come from the germline V gene (reference sequence). This chain uses TRBV6-6 with TRBJ1-2; 8 bases are a match to TRBD1. This material consisted of CD4+ or CD8+ T cells sorted from blood, taken in a trial of the OX40 agonist ivuxolimab. The sequence came from an adult with an advanced solid tumor such as melanoma, head and neck, liver or kidney cancer. As DNA, the CDR3 is TGTGCCAGCGTGAAGACAGGGGTTGGTGGCTACACCTTC. Its protein is CASVKTGVGGYTF.